These 27 T cell receptor beta chains share one sample of origin, sequenced in a study of post-analysis software for immune sequencing data. General study points: A handful of TRBV segments appeared more often in patients than in controls, and TRBV5-6, TRBV5-1 and TRBV20-1 were among these.

These receptors' antigens are unknown. Unique molecular identifiers were built into the TCR beta cDNA libraries. One entry per CDR3 protein results from TCRdb running MiXCR on the PCR reads. The sample consists of hundreds of thousands of distinct CDR3 sequences, 36% of them appearing once. Sequenced sample: blood. The receptors come from a girl between 10 and 17 years old with multiple sclerosis.

V is TRBV5-1 and J is TRBJ1-1; D gene uncertain. V was clipped by 1 base and J by 4 bases, with 8 bases between them. The length of the CDR3 is 13 residues. In germline, CDR1 is SGHRS, CDR2 YFSETQ. CDR3 nucleotides: TGCGCCAGCAGCTTGAAGATGAGCACTGAAGCTTTCTTT. It codes for CASSLKMSTEAFF. Drawing the rest from reference TRBV5-1 and TRBJ1-1, the complete variable domain is KAGVTQTPRYLIKTRGQQVTLSCSPISGHRSVSWYQQTPGQGLQFLFEYFSETQRNKGNFPGRFSGRQFSNSRSEMNVSTLELGDSALYLCASSLKMSTEAFFGQGTRLTVV.

This clonotype came up many times. V is TRBV27 and J is TRBJ2-7, with D maybe TRBD1 (6 bases). V was cut by 5 bases and J by 2 bases, with 13 bases left in between. Germline lookup yields CDR1 MNHEY and CDR2 SMNVEV (reference sequence). The CDR3 is 14 residues long. CDR3 in amino acids: CASSQGTLPYEQYF. The CDR3 DNA reads TGTGCCAGCAGTCAGGGGACCCTCCCCTACGAGCAGTACTTC.

This clonotype came up many times. This rearrangement joins TRBV6-5 to TRBJ1-1; D unresolved. CDR1 is MNHEY and CDR2 is SVGAGI in the germline V gene. With 2 bases removed from V and 11 bases from J, the gap between germline ends came to 21 bases. The CDR3 is made up of 15 amino acids. The CDR3 is CASSYPGSPKKEAFF. The CDR3 nucleotides read TGTGCCAGCAGTTACCCGGGCTCGCCAAAAAAAGAGGCTTTCTTT.

This clonotype turned up a few times. This may come from a read error, since a much larger clone is one base off. This chain connects TRBV7-2 to TRBJ2-1; tentatively, D is TRBD1 or TRBD2 (5 bases each). With the DNA end fitting TRBJ2-7 better, the J assignment may be wrong. The length of the CDR3 is 14 residues. Germline assignment: CDR1 SGHTA and CDR2 FQGNSA. The chain's CDR3 is CASSPLGTYNEQYF. CDR3 DNA sequence: TGTGCCAGCAGCCCACTCGGGACCTACAATGAGCAGTACTTC.

A few counts support this clonotype. This sequence joins TRBV7-2 and TRBJ2-1; 9 bases align to TRBD2. The V and J ends lost 5 bases and 4 bases, in that order; junction bases with no gene match: 6. The V gene's germline CDR1 is SGHTA and CDR2 FQGNSA. The length of the CDR3 is 15 residues. The CDR3 DNA sequence: TGTGCCAGCAGCACAGCGCGGGAGGGTTACAATGAGCAGTTCTTC. It specifies CASSTAREGYNEQFF. The full variable domain, rest sourced from reference TRBV7-2 and TRBJ2-1, is GAGVSQSPSNKVTEKGKDVELRCDPISGHTALYWYRQSLGQGLEFLIYFQGNSAPDKSGLPSDRFSAERTGGSVSTLTIQRTQQEDSAVYLCASSTAREGYNEQFFGPGTRLTVL.

This clonotype was counted many times. This chain links TRBV4-1 with TRBJ1-2; D is unclear. With 1 base removed from V and 0 bases from J, the gap between germline ends came to 6 bases. CDR1 is MGHRA, CDR2 YSYEKL, per germline. The CDR3 runs 14 residues. The CDR3 is CASSQVMTNYGYTF. CDR3 coding DNA: TGCGCCAGCAGCCAAGTCATGACTAACTATGGCTACACCTTC.

This sequence joins TRBV12-3 or TRBV12-4 and TRBJ2-5; D remains ambiguous. The CDR3 runs 15 residues. The V gene lost 7 bases and the J gene lost 5 bases, with 20 bases spanning the gap. The CDR3 DNA reads as TGTGCCAGCAAAACTTCGGCTCGGACGAGGGAGACCCAGTACTTC. As protein: CASKTSARTRETQYF.

The sample holds many counts of this clonotype. The DNA for the CDR3 is TGCGCCAGCAGCTTGAGGTCAGGCCCTAGGGAGCAGTTCTTC. Translating gives CASSLRSGPREQFF. The V call is TRBV5-1, the J call TRBJ2-1; no reliable D call. CDR1 and CDR2 from the germline V gene are SGHRS and YFSETQ. The V end lost 1 base, the J end lost 10 bases, and 15 bases lay between the germline ends. The CDR3 is 14 amino acids. Combining the CDR3 with reference TRBV5-1 and TRBJ2-1 gives the whole variable domain KAGVTQTPRYLIKTRGQQVTLSCSPISGHRSVSWYQQTPGQGLQFLFEYFSETQRNKGNFPGRFSGRQFSNSRSEMNVSTLELGDSALYLCASSLRSGPREQFFGPGTRLTVL.

This clonotype was counted between two and nine times. The genes are TRBV7-9 and TRBJ1-2; no clear D gene. This CDR3 comprises 12 residues. Germline V gene lookup returns CDR1 SEHNR and CDR2 FQNEAQ (reference sequence). V was cut by 4 bases and J by 7 bases, with 10 bases left in between. CDR3 region: CASSSRGAGYTF. The CDR3 DNA sequence: TGTGCCAGCAGCTCTCGCGGCGCTGGCTACACCTTC.

This clonotype was seen a handful of times. V is TRBV25-1 and J is TRBJ1-4, with D unresolved. The germline V and J ends were trimmed by 5 bases and 6 bases, with 22 bases remaining between them. The CDR3 spans 17 residues. CDR1 MGHDK and CDR2 SYGVNS come from the germline V gene. The chain's CDR3 is CASSPSDGQSRHEKLFF. CDR3 in DNA: TGTGCCAGCAGTCCTAGCGATGGGCAATCGAGGCATGAAAAACTGTTTTTT.

The chain joins TRBV3-1 to TRBJ2-3; 11 bases line up with TRBD2. The CDR3 sequence is 12 residues long. The V segment lost 5 bases and the J segment 11 bases; nucleotides outside the gene matches: 3. Per the germline V gene, CDR1 is LGHDT and CDR2 is YNNKEL (reference sequence). CDR3 coding DNA: TGTGCCAGCAGCACACTAGCGGGGGTGCAGTATTTT. Amino acid sequence: CASSTLAGVQYF.

A note on this clonotype: This may be a read error: a much more frequent sequence differs by one nucleotide. This chain links TRBV20-1 with TRBJ2-7, with D hard to call. The germline V gene encodes CDR1 DFQATT and CDR2 SNEGSKA (reference sequence). This CDR3 contains 11 residues. CDR3 region: CSAMSSCEQYF. In nucleotides, the CDR3 is TGCAGTGCCATGAGCTCCTGCGAGCAGTACTTC.

The CDR3 DNA sequence: TGCAGTGCTTCTTGGACTAGCGGGCCCCCCGAGACCTACAATGAGCAGTTCTTC. This gives the protein CSASWTSGPPETYNEQFF. The rearrangement uses TRBV20-1 and TRBJ2-1, with 11 bases aligning to TRBD2. The CDR3 totals 18 residues. Germline loops: CDR1 DFQATT, CDR2 SNEGSKA (reference sequence). J lost 2 bases, V lost 5 bases, and 14 bases had no gene match.

This chain uses TRBV16 with TRBJ2-7; a possible D gene is TRBD2 (6 bases). The CDR3 covers 20 residues. Trimming pared 1 base from V and 2 bases from J, leaving 27 bases between. Per germline, CDR1 KGHSY and CDR2 FQNENV. The CDR3: CASSQYTGLGQKRGPYEQYF. The CDR3 DNA reads as TGTGCCAGCAGCCAATATACGGGACTGGGGCAGAAAAGGGGCCCCTACGAGCAGTACTTC.

This clonotype has just one count. V is TRBV7-2 and J is TRBJ2-7; the D is unclear. The V gene lost 5 bases and the J gene lost 4 bases, with 6 bases spanning the gap. CDR3 size: 11 residues. Per the germline V gene, CDR1 is SGHTA and CDR2 is FQGNSA. The CDR3 nucleotides are TGTGCCAGCAGCCCCTATTACGAGCAGTACTTC. Protein: CASSPYYEQYF. Looking up the rest from reference TRBV7-2 and TRBJ2-7 gives the full variable domain: GAGVSQSPSNKVTEKGKDVELRCDPISGHTALYWYRQSLGQGLEFLIYFQGNSAPDKSGLPSDRFSAERTGGSVSTLTIQRTQQEDSAVYLCASSPYYEQYFGPGTRLTVT.

The J gene is TRBJ1-1, the V gene TRBV29-1; the match to TRBD1 covers 9 bases. The CDR3 loop spans 14 amino acids. Looked up from germline, CDR1 is SQVTM and CDR2 is ANQGSEA. The V segment lost 3 bases and the J segment 5 bases; nucleotides outside the gene matches: 7. CDR3 DNA sequence: TGCAGCGTTGACCGACAGGGGGTCAGGACTGAAGCTTTCTTT. This codes for CSVDRQGVRTEAFF.

This clonotype appeared many times. V usage is TRBV27 and J usage is TRBJ2-7, with a weak D call TRBD1 (5 bases). Per the germline V gene, CDR1 is MNHEY and CDR2 is SMNVEV (reference sequence). The CDR3 covers 14 residues. With 2 bases removed from V and 3 bases from J, the gap between germline ends came to 11 bases. The DNA for the CDR3 is TGTGCCAGCAGTTTAGGTCAGGGTTTCTACGAGCAGTACTTC. Translation: CASSLGQGFYEQYF.

The chain is built from TRBV5-1 and TRBJ1-2; 12 positions match TRBD1. The CDR3 is 16 residues long. Germline V CDR1 and CDR2: SGHRS, YFSETQ. The V and J ends lost 8 bases and 4 bases, in that order; junction bases with no gene match: 12. The CDR3 region has the DNA TGCGCCAGTTATACGCCGGGACAGGGGGCTACCTATGGCTACACCTTC. This codes for CASYTPGQGATYGYTF.

As for this clonotype: This may arise from a read error, as a much more abundant clone is one base away. This rearrangement joins TRBV29-1 to TRBJ1-1; D is unclear. Germline-derived CDR1 and CDR2 are SQVTM and ANQGSEA. This CDR3 is 17 amino acids long. V gave up 4 bases and J gave up 2 bases, with 23 bases separating them. CDR3 region: CSVALLGRTPTNTEAFF. The CDR3 coding sequence is TGCAGCGTTGCCCTTCTCGGACGCACTCCGACAAACACTGAAGCTTTCTTT.

This clonotype appeared a few times. The V and J genes are TRBV25-1 and TRBJ1-2, with a possible D match to TRBD1 (5 bases). V was shortened by 6 bases and J by 8 bases, with 16 bases between the two germline ends. The CDR3 is made up of 13 amino acids. CDR1 is MGHDK, CDR2 SYGVNS, per germline. CDR3 in amino acids: CASRETGREGYTF. The CDR3 DNA follows: TGTGCCAGCAGGGAAACAGGCAGGGAAGGCTACACCTTC.

The sample holds many counts of this clonotype. The CDR3 DNA is TGCAGCGTTAGACCAGGGGTGCTTGGCTACACCTTC. Residues: CSVRPGVLGYTF. V and J are TRBV29-1 and TRBJ1-2; possibly TRBD1 for D (6 bases). The CDR3 covers 12 residues. Trimming shortened V by 5 bases and J by 7 bases, and 14 bases separated the two germline ends. Germline lookup yields CDR1 SQVTM and CDR2 ANQGSEA.

V usage is TRBV28 and J usage is TRBJ1-5, with 10 bases identical to TRBD1. V dropped 4 bases and J dropped 3; count of bases not matched to a gene: 6. The length of the CDR3 is 16 residues. Germline V gene sequence: CDR1 MDHEN, CDR2 SYDVKM. CDR3 amino acids: CASSSRTGGNNQPQHF. DNA for the CDR3: TGTGCCAGCAGTTCTAGGACAGGGGGTAACAATCAGCCCCAGCATTTT.

J is TRBJ2-2 and V is TRBV12-3 or TRBV12-4; possibly TRBD2 for D (6 bases). The CDR3 totals 15 residues. Trimming cost V 1 base and J 2 bases, with 8 bases left between them. The CDR3, as DNA: TGTGCCAGCAGTTTAGACGGGAGAAACACCGGGGAGCTGTTTTTT. Protein product: CASSLDGRNTGELFF.

The chain combines TRBV15 with TRBJ2-7, with D unresolved. The CDR3 totals 12 residues. V shed 0 bases and J shed 5 bases, with 5 bases lying between them. Germline lookup yields CDR1 LNHNV and CDR2 YYDKDF (reference sequence). CDR3 sequence reads: CATSRDLHEQYF. Here the CDR3 DNA reads TGTGCCACCAGCAGAGATCTTCACGAGCAGTACTTC.

This clonotype showed up just a few times. This chain uses TRBV14 with TRBJ2-5; 8 positions match TRBD2. V shed 2 bases, J shed 4 bases, and the junction held 6 bases outside the gene matches. Germline CDR1 and CDR2: SGHDN and FVKESK. The CDR3 extends over 15 amino acids. In DNA, the CDR3 is TGTGCCAGCAGCCAACTCTTTACTAGCGGAGAGACCCAGTACTTC. It encodes CASSQLFTSGETQYF.

As to this clonotype: One end of the junction fails to match germline, which may point to a read error. This chain uses TRBV6-4 with TRBJ2-1; D may be TRBD1 (5 bases). The CDR3 covers 14 residues. Germline V gives CDR1 MRHNA, CDR2 SNTAGT. This CDR3 reads CANSDSIGAHEQFF. The CDR3 nucleotides are TGTGCCAACAGTGACTCGATAGGGGCACACGAGCAGTTCTTC.

This clonotype was recorded at least ten times. The chain's CDR3 is CSVDSGGLSDTQYF. CDR3 in DNA: TGCAGCGTCGATAGCGGGGGGCTATCAGATACGCAGTATTTT. The gene calls are TRBV29-1 and TRBJ2-3; 10 bases fit TRBD2. CDR1 is SQVTM, CDR2 ANQGSEA, per germline. The V and J ends lost 6 bases and 4 bases, in that order; junction bases with no gene match: 7. The CDR3 sequence is 14 residues long.